The rows below give T cell receptor beta chains drawn from one sample of a study of T cell responses to AZD1222 COVID-19 vaccine. The protocol was immunoSEQ multiplex PCR, while the TCRdb copy is restricted to in-frame clones and leaves out a portion. The sample lists 95,000 to 150,000 clones; 88% were seen once. Sequenced here: peripheral blood, sampled on day 0 of AZD1222 vaccination. These receptor sequences come from an adult in good health. Both conserved end residues are part of each CDR3. Each record gives: D gene, clone size, J gene, V gene, CDR3 protein, CDR3 DNA. A D gene is named only where the DNA matches it firmly. Clone size is shown for a subset of rows, as once, few, many or a class of expanded clone.

NA | NA | TRBJ1-2 | TRBV4-3 | CASSQVQVNYGYTF | TGCGCCAGCAGCCAAGTCCAGGTCAACTATGGCTACACCTTC
NA | NA | TRBJ1-5 | TRBV28 | CASSKTSEPQHF | TGTGCCAGCAGTAAGACTTCGGAGCCCCAGCATTTT
NA | many | TRBJ2-2 | TRBV27 | CASSEESGFTGELFF | TGTGCCAGCAGCGAGGAGTCAGGGTTCACCGGGGAGCTGTTTTTT
TRBD2 | NA | TRBJ2-2 | TRBV7-3 | CASSLSGGVNTGELFF | TGTGCCAGCAGCCTTAGCGGGGGGGTTAACACCGGGGAGCTGTTTTTT
NA | once | TRBJ1-6 | TRBV7-9 | CASSLGWQGWEPLHF | TGTGCCAGCAGCTTAGGATGGCAGGGTTGGGAGCCCCTCCACTTT
NA | NA | TRBJ2-7 | TRBV7-8 | CASSPSRLPSYEQYF | TGTGCCAGCAGCCCTAGTCGGCTACCCTCCTACGAGCAGTACTTC
NA | NA | TRBJ1-5 | TRBV28 | CASSFVVIGNQPQHF | TGTGCCAGCAGTTTCGTCGTGATCGGCAATCAGCCCCAGCATTTT
NA | NA | TRBJ1-1 | TRBV7-2 | CASSLVGAAATEAFF | TGTGCCAGCAGCTTAGTGGGGGCGGCGGCTACTGAAGCTTTCTTT
TRBD1 | once | TRBJ1-2 | TRBV2 | CASSPKRDRDYGYTF | TGTGCCAGCAGTCCCAAAAGGGACAGGGATTATGGCTACACCTTC
TRBD1 | NA | TRBJ1-2 | TRBV7-9 | CASSLAPGGYGYTF | TGTGCCAGCAGCTTAGCGCCAGGGGGCTATGGCTACACCTTC
NA | NA | TRBJ1-6 | TRBV2 | CASMIETGYNSPLHF | TGTGCCAGCATGATTGAGACAGGATATAATTCACCCCTCCACTTT
NA | NA | TRBJ1-2 | TRBV29-1 | CSVEAVNYGYTF | TGCAGCGTTGAGGCCGTAAACTATGGCTACACCTTC
NA | NA | TRBJ1-1 | TRBV5-1 | CASKLRTANTEAFF | TGCGCCAGCAAACTGAGGACAGCCAACACTGAAGCTTTCTTT
TRBD1 | NA | TRBJ1-2 | TRBV4-3 | CASSQDTGGSYGYTF | TGCGCCAGCAGCCAAGATACAGGGGGCAGCTATGGCTACACCTTC
TRBD1 | once | TRBJ1-2 | TRBV11-1 | CASSFTGGYGYTF | TGTGCCAGCAGCTTCACAGGGGGCTATGGCTACACCTTC
NA | NA | TRBJ2-5 | TRBV7-2 | CASSFGSLGQETQYF | TGTGCCAGCAGCTTCGGAAGTCTCGGCCAAGAGACCCAGTACTTC
TRBD1 | NA | TRBJ1-2 | TRBV2 | CASTVSTGGYGYTF | TGTGCCAGCACCGTCAGCACAGGGGGTTATGGCTACACCTTC
NA | NA | TRBJ1-6 | TRBV6-6 | CASSLTGQRSSYNSPLHF | TGTGCCAGCAGTCTAACGGGACAAAGGAGCTCCTATAATTCACCCCTCCACTTT